These T cell receptor beta chains were read from a single sample in a study of early T cells in non-severe SARS-CoV-2 infection. TCRdb analysed the 5' RACE reads with MiXCR anew, one entry per CDR3 protein. The sample has thousands of distinct CDR3 sequences, around 4.8% seen once. Specimen: whole blood. The receptors derive from an adult who was a healthcare worker with PCR-confirmed SARS-CoV-2 infection or an uninfected control (not recorded which). CDR3s include the opening cysteine and the closing phenylalanine or tryptophan. The order of the fields is V gene, clone size, D gene, J gene, CDR3 DNA, CDR3 protein. D genes are given only for firm matches. Rows give clone size only sometimes, using once, few, many, or a class for an expanded clone.

>TRBV20-1|many|.|TRBJ2-3
TGCAGTGCTAGAGGCGCGGGCCGCACAGATACGCAGTATTTT
CSARGAGRTDTQYF
>TRBV11-2|many|TRBD2|TRBJ2-1
TGTGCCAGCAGCTCGTGGGGACTAGCGGGAGCCAATGAGCAGTTCTTC
CASSSWGLAGANEQFF
>TRBV6-6|medium-sized|TRBD2|TRBJ2-7
TGTGCCAGCAGAGGGAACGGGAGGGTCCACGAGCAGTACTTC
CASRGNGRVHEQYF
>TRBV4-1|medium-sized|.|TRBJ1-2
TGCGCCAGCAGCCCATTCGGGGGCTATGGCTACACCTTC
CASSPFGGYGYTF
>TRBV7-9|few|.|TRBJ2-7
TGTGCCAGCAGCTTAAACCCCTACGAGCAGTACTTC
CASSLNPYEQYF
>TRBV7-7|many|.|TRBJ2-2
TGTGCCAGCAGCTTAGGAACGGGAGTATACGGGGAGCTGTTTTTT
CASSLGTGVYGELFF
>TRBV10-3|medium-sized|.|TRBJ2-7
TGTGCCATCAGCCCAGACAGCCCTTACGAGCAGTACTTC
CAISPDSPYEQYF
>TRBV2|.|TRBD1|TRBJ1-4
TGTGCCAGCAGTGAAGTTGAGGGGGCGCGTGAAAAACTGTTTTTT
CASSEVEGAREKLFF
>TRBV12-3/TRBV12-4|medium-sized|.|TRBJ1-1
TGTGCCAGCAGTTTTTGGCGTGGCGGAAACATGAACACTGAAGCTTTCTTT
CASSFWRGGNMNTEAFF
>TRBV7-9|many|.|TRBJ2-6
TGTGCCAGCAGCTTAATCGGCAGGCCATACTCTGGGGCCAACGTCCTGACTTTC
CASSLIGRPYSGANVLTF
>TRBV20-1|medium-sized|TRBD1|TRBJ1-5
TGCAGTGCTAGATCACAGGGGCGGAATCAGCCCCAGCATTTT
CSARSQGRNQPQHF
>TRBV20-1|medium-sized|.|TRBJ1-6
TGCAGTGCTAACCGCCGTAGCTCCTATAATTCACCCCTCCACTTT
CSANRRSSYNSPLHF
>TRBV5-1|many|.|TRBJ1-1
TGCGCCAGCAGCTTGATTCCAGGTCTGAACACTGAAGCTTTCTTT
CASSLIPGLNTEAFF
>TRBV20-1|many|.|TRBJ1-2
TGCAGTGCTAGAGATCTTACAGCTCAAAACTATGGCTACACCTTC
CSARDLTAQNYGYTF
>TRBV2|many|.|TRBJ2-7
TGTGCCAACATGGACCAAGCCTACGAGCAGTACTTC
CANMDQAYEQYF
>TRBV5-1|many|.|TRBJ1-5
TGCGCCAGCAGTCTTTGGGGGAGTAGCAATCAGCCCCAGCATTTT
CASSLWGSSNQPQHF
>TRBV6-6|many|.|TRBJ1-1
TGTGCCAGCAGTTACAGGAGGGCCACTGAAGCTTTCTTT
CASSYRRATEAFF
>TRBV11-2|many|TRBD2|TRBJ2-1
TGTGCCAGCAACTTAGATTCCGGGACTAGCGGGAGGGAGCAGTTCTTC
CASNLDSGTSGREQFF
>TRBV20-1|medium-sized|.|TRBJ1-4
TGCAGTGCTAGTTACGGGAATGAAAAACTGTTTTTT
CSASYGNEKLFF
>TRBV19|many|.|TRBJ1-3
TGTGCCAGTAATGGGGAGACCTTTAACTCTGGAAACACCATATATTTT
CASNGETFNSGNTIYF
>TRBV27|medium-sized|TRBD1|TRBJ1-2
TGTGCCAGCAGTTTTACAGGGGGACACAGGGGTGGCTACACCTTC
CASSFTGGHRGGYTF
>TRBV7-9|medium-sized|.|TRBJ2-5
TGTGCCAGCAGCTTCCCCGCAGGAAAGACCCAAGAGACCCAGTACTTC
CASSFPAGKTQETQYF
>TRBV6-1|few|.|TRBJ2-6
TGTGCCAGCCGAAACCAGGCCTCTGGGGCCAACGTCCTGACTTTC
CASRNQASGANVLTF
>TRBV10-3|.|TRBD1|TRBJ2-6
TGTGCCATCAGTGAGCCCCGGACAGGGACGCACTCTGGGGCCAACGTCCTGACTTTC
CAISEPRTGTHSGANVLTF
>TRBV6-6|medium-sized|TRBD1|TRBJ2-3
TGTGCCAGCAGTGCCGGGGACAGGCAAGATACGCAGTATTTT
CASSAGDRQDTQYF
>TRBV11-2|medium-sized|.|TRBJ1-1
TGTGCCACCGTTCGGCAGCCGAACACTGAAGCTTTCTTT
CATVRQPNTEAFF
>TRBV9|medium-sized|.|TRBJ2-5
TGTGCCAGCAGCGTAGCCGGGACATCACAAGAGACCCAGTACTTC
CASSVAGTSQETQYF
>TRBV27|medium-sized|TRBD2|TRBJ2-7
TGTGCCAGCAAAACTAGCGGCCTGGAGCAGTACTTC
CASKTSGLEQYF
>TRBV7-3|many|.|TRBJ1-5
TGTGCCAGCAGCTTAAACGCTCAAGGGCCCCAGCATTTT
CASSLNAQGPQHF
>TRBV9|many|.|TRBJ1-5
TGTGCCAGCAGCGTATCCGGCCCTAGCAATCAGCCCCAGCATTTT
CASSVSGPSNQPQHF
>TRBV11-2|medium-sized|.|TRBJ1-2
TGTGCCAGCAGCTCCTCCCAGGGGAGGGATGGCTACACCTTC
CASSSSQGRDGYTF
>TRBV6-1|.|.|TRBJ2-1
TGTGCCAGCATCCGAGGTAGCAGTTGGGCCTACAATGAGCAGTTCTTC
CASIRGSSWAYNEQFF
>TRBV5-1|medium-sized|.|TRBJ2-7
TGCGCCAGCAGGCTCCGGGACGGAAGGTCCTACGAGCAGTACTTC
CASRLRDGRSYEQYF
>TRBV12-3/TRBV12-4|.|.|TRBJ1-3
TGTGCCAGCAGCCGTCCGCTTGGGCCCGGAAACACCATATATTTT
CASSRPLGPGNTIYF
>TRBV10-3|medium-sized|TRBD2|TRBJ2-2
TGTGCCATCAGTGAGTTACCGGGACTAGCGGACACCGGGGAGCTGTTTTTT
CAISELPGLADTGELFF
>TRBV7-2|many|.|TRBJ2-7
TGTGCCAGCAGCTTAGTGGGCAGAGACTACGAGCAGTACTTC
CASSLVGRDYEQYF